The 6 T cell receptor beta chains below were found in one sample sequenced in a study of blood T cell repertoires in COVID-19. Clones were read by immunoSEQ multiplex PCR, and TCRdb kept only the in-frame ones, dropping some. Of more than 13,000 clones in the sample, 85% to 90% were seen once. Sample: peripheral blood. The receptors shown here come from a woman in her sixties or seventies in a cohort sampled during active or convalescent COVID-19.

J is TRBJ2-5 and V is TRBV6-5; tentative D call: TRBD1 (5 bases). The germline gives CDR1 MNHEY, CDR2 SVGAGI. V lost 2 bases, J lost 1 base, and 5 bases lay in between. The CDR3 runs to 13 residues. CDR3 nucleotides: TGTGCCAGCAGTTACAGGGGCCAAGAGACCCAGTACTTC. This translates into CASSYRGQETQYF.

V is TRBV18 and J is TRBJ2-3, with a weak D call TRBD1 (6 bases). The V end was cut by 7 bases, the J end by 0 bases, with 17 bases between. Germline loops: CDR1 KGHSH, CDR2 LQKENI. The CDR3 runs 16 residues. CDR3 in DNA: TGTGCCAGCTTGCCTCCGGGACACCAAAGCACAGATACGCAGTATTTT. Translated, it gives CASLPPGHQSTDTQYF.

This chain uses TRBV21-1 with TRBJ2-7; whether TRBD1, the table's D call, matches the DNA was not checked. TRBV21-1 is a pseudogene segment. CDR3 length: 13 amino acids. The CDR3 sequence: CASSRGLIHEQYF. The CDR3 bases are TGTGCCAGCAGCAGGGGGCTTATCCACGAGCAGTACTTC.

The rearrangement links TRBV5-6 to TRBJ1-1; the match to TRBD1 covers 7 bases. The CDR3 is made up of 12 amino acids. Germline V gene sequence: CDR1 SGHDT, CDR2 YYEEEE. After removal of 3 bases from V and 6 bases from J, the junction contained 2 bases not matched to a gene. The CDR3 DNA is TGTGCCAGCAGCTCTGGGACAGCTGAAGCTTTCTTT. Protein product: CASSSGTAEAFF.

With regard to this clone: An end of the junction differs from the germline gene, which may be a read error. V gene TRBV18 combines with J gene TRBJ1-6; 9 bases align to TRBD1. The CDR3 totals 15 residues. Germline-derived CDR1 and CDR2 are KGHSH and LQKENI. CDR3 DNA: TGTGCCAGCTCCCCACAGGGGGCAGCTAATTCACCCCTCCACTTT. This codes for CASSPQGAANSPLHF.

This clone has more than one count but fewer than ten. The rearrangement links TRBV7-2 to TRBJ1-2; 11 nucleotides match TRBD1. Germline V gives CDR1 SGHTA, CDR2 FQGNSA. The CDR3 extends over 14 amino acids. V trimming: 5 bases; J trimming: 4 bases; junction bases outside the gene matches: 3. The CDR3: CASSPGQGVYGYTF. The CDR3 nucleotides read TGTGCCAGCAGCCCGGGACAGGGGGTCTATGGCTACACCTTC.